This TCR beta chain was recorded in a study of T cell responses to AZD1222 COVID-19 vaccine. Produced via immunoSEQ multiplex PCR; TCRdb's table is partial and in-frame only. The sample consists of roughly 89,000 clones, around nine tenths of them appearing once. The germline CDR1 and CDR2 sequences are MNHEY and SMNVEV (reference sequence). The CDR3 contains 21 residues. The V gene end was trimmed by 2 bases and the J gene end by 3 bases; junction bases not matched to a gene: 19. The clonotype comes from an adult in good health. The chain employs TRBV27 and TRBJ2-4, with 10 bases fitting TRBD1. Source: peripheral blood, taken on day 0 of MenACWY control vaccination. CDR3 loop: CASSLRDTGDRGLGGKNIQYF. The DNA for the CDR3 is TGTGCCAGCAGTTTACGCGACACGGGGGACAGGGGCCTCGGCGGCAAAAACATTCAGTACTTC.